The text below deals with one TCR beta chain. This sample stems from a study of blood T cell repertoires in COVID-19. About the study: Sources were T cells, B-cell-depleted T cells, or PBMCs; the material itself was cDNA or gDNA.

The CDR3 spans 11 residues. V was clipped by 4 bases and J by 6 bases, with 7 bases between them. CDR1 LNHDA and CDR2 SQIVND come from the germline V gene (reference sequence). Profiling relied on immunoSEQ multiplex PCR, and the TCRdb table lists in-frame clones only, not all of them. The sample carries roughly 330,000 clones, around 87% recorded once. Participants came from some 23 US areas, aged roughly 18 to 90 years. Recovered status applied to Cohort 3 donors who had two consecutive negative PCRs. It also applied to those with clearance or with symptom resolution. This chain connects TRBV19 to TRBJ2-7; D not certain. The sequence was collected from a woman younger than 45 who had recovered from COVID-19. Sequences were obtained from PBMCs or T cells enriched from blood (not recorded which). CDR3 DNA: TGTGCCAGTAGTACCGGTGCCGAGCAGTACTTC. Translating it yields CASSTGAEQYF. The complete variable domain, with remaining parts taken from reference TRBV19 and TRBJ2-7, reads DGGITQSPKYLFRKEGQNVTLSCEQNLNHDAMYWYRQDPGQGLRLIYYSQIVNDFQKGDIAEGYSVSREKKESFPLTVTSAQKNPTAFYLCASSTGAEQYFGPGTRLTVT.